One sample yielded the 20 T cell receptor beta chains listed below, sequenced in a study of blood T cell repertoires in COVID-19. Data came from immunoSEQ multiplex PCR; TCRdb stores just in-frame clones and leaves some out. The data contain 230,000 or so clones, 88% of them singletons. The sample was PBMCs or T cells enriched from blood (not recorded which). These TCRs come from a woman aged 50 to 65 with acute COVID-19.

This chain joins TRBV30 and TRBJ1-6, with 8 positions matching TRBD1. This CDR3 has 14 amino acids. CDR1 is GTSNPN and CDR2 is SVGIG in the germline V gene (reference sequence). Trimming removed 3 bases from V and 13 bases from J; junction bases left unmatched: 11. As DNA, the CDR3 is TGTGCCTGGAGGACCGGGACAGGCTATGCCCCCCTCCACTTT. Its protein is CAWRTGTGYAPLHF.

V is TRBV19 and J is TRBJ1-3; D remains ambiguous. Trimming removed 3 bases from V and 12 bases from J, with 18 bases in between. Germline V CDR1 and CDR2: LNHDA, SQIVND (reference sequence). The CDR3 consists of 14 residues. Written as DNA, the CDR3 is TGTGCCAGTAGTATCGGAGGGAGGTCCCTCTACATATATTTT. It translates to CASSIGGRSLYIYF.

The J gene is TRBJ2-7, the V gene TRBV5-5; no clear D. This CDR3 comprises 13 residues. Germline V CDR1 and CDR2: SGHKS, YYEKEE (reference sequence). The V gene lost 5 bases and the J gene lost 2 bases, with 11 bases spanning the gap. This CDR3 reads CASSRPPTYEQYF. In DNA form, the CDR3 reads TGTGCCAGCAGTCGTCCACCTACCTACGAGCAGTACTTC.

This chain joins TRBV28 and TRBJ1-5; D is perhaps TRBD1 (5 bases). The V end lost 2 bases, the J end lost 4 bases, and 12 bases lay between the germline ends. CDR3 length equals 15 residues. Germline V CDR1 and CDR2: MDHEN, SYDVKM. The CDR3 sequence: CASSLPTGSNQPQHF. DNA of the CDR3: TGTGCCAGCAGTTTACCCACAGGCTCTAATCAGCCCCAGCATTTT.

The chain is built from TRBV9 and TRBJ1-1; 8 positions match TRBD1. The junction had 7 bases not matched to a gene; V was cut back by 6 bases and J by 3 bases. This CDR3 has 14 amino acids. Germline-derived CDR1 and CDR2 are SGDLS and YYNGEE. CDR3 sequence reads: CASTPQGDYTEAFF. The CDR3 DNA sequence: TGTGCCAGCACCCCACAGGGGGATTACACTGAAGCTTTCTTT.

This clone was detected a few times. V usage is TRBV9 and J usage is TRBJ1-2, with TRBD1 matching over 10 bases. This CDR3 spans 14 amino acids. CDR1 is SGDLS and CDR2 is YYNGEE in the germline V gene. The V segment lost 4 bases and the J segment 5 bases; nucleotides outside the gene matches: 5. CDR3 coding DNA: TGTGCCAGCAGCCAGGGACAGGGGACGTATGGCTACACCTTC. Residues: CASSQGQGTYGYTF.

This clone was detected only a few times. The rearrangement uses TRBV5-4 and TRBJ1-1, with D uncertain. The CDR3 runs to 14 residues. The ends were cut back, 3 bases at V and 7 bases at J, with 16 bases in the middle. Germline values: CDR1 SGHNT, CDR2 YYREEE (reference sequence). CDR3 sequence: CASSSQIDSVEAFF. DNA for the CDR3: TGTGCCAGCAGCTCCCAGATTGATTCAGTTGAAGCTTTCTTT.

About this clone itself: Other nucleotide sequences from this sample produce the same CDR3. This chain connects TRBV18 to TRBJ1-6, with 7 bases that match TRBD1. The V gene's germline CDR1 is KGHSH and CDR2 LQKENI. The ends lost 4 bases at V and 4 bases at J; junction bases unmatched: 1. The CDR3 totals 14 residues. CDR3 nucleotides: TGTGCCAGCTCACGGGACAGTTATAATTCACCCCTCCACTTT. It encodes CASSRDSYNSPLHF. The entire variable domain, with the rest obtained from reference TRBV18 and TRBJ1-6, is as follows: NAGVMQNPRHLVRRRGQEARLRCSPMKGHSHVYWYRQLPEEGLKFMVYLQKENIIDESGMPKERFSAEFPKEGPSILRIQQVVRGDSAAYFCASSRDSYNSPLHFGNGTRLTVT.

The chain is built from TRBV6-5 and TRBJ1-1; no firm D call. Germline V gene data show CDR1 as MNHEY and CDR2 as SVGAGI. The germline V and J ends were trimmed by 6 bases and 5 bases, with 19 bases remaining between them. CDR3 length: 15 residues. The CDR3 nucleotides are TGTGCCAGCAGCCCCGACATCGTAAGTTGGACTGAAGCTTTCTTT. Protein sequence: CASSPDIVSWTEAFF.

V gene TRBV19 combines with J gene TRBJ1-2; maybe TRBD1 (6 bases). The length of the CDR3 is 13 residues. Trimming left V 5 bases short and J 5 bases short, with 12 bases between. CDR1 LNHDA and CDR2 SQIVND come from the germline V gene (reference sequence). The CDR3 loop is CASSGTGTYGYTF. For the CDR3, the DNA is TGTGCCAGTAGTGGAACCGGGACATATGGCTACACCTTC.

The CDR3 DNA follows: TGTGCCAGCAGCTTGGCGGGGGCTAGCGGGAGGGCCTACGAGCAGTACTTC. Protein: CASSLAGASGRAYEQYF. The V and J genes are TRBV5-6 and TRBJ2-7; 12 positions agree with TRBD2. Trimming at V came to 0 bases and at J to 2 bases, leaving 6 bases not matched to a gene. The CDR3 covers 17 residues. The germline V gene encodes CDR1 SGHDT and CDR2 YYEEEE.

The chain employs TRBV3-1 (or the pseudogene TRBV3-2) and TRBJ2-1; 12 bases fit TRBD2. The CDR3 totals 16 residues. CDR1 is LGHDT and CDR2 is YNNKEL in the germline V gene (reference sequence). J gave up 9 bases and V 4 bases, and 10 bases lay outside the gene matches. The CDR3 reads CASSPPLAGGGGEQFF. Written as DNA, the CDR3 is TGTGCCAGCAGCCCCCCCCTAGCGGGAGGGGGGGGTGAGCAGTTCTTC.

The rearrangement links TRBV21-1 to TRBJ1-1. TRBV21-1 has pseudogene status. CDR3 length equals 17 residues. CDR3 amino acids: CASSKWGRGQSNTEAFF. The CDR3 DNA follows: TGTGCCAGCAGCAAATGGGGGCGGGGGCAGTCGAACACTGAAGCTTTCTTT.

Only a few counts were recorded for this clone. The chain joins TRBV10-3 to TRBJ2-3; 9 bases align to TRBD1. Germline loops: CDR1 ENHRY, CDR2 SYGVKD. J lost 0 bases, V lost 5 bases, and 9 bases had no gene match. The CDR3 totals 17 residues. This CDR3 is CAISKGQGASSTDTQYF. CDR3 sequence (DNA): TGTGCCATCAGTAAGGGACAGGGTGCTTCTAGCACAGATACGCAGTATTTT.

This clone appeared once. Written as DNA, the CDR3 is TGTGCCAGCAGCTTAGAGGATTCGGCCTCTCGGGGGAAGTTCTTC. Protein sequence: CASSLEDSASRGKFF. The V and J genes are TRBV7-2 and TRBJ2-1, with D perhaps matching TRBD2 (6 bases). Germline V gene data show CDR1 as SGHTA and CDR2 as FQGNSA. The CDR3 has 15 residues. Deletions cut 1 base from V and 14 bases from J, with 21 bases between.

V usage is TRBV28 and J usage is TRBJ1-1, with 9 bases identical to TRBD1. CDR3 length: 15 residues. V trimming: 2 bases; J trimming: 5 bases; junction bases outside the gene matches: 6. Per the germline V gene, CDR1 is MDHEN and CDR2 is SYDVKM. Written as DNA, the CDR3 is TGTGCCAGCAGTTTAGGGGCGACAGGGGGGACTGAAGCTTTCTTT. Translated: CASSLGATGGTEAFF.

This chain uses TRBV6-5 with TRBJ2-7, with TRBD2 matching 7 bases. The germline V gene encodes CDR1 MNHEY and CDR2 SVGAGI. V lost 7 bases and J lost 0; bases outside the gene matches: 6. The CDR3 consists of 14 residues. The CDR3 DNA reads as TGTGCCAGCACTCTAGCGGCTACCTCCTACGAGCAGTACTTC. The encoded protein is CASTLAATSYEQYF.

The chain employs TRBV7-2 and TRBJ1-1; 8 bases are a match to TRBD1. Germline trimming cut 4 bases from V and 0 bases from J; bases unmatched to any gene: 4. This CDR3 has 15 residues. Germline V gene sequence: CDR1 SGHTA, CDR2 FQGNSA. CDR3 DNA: TGTGCCAGCAGCTCGAGGACAGGGATGAACACTGAAGCTTTCTTT. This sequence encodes CASSSRTGMNTEAFF. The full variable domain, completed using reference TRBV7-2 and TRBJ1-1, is GAGVSQSPSNKVTEKGKDVELRCDPISGHTALYWYRQSLGQGLEFLIYFQGNSAPDKSGLPSDRFSAERTGGSVSTLTIQRTQQEDSAVYLCASSSRTGMNTEAFFGQGTRLTVV.

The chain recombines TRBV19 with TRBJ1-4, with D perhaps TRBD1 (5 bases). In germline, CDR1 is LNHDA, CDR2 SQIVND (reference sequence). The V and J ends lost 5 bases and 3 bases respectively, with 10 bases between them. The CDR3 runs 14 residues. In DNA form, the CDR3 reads TGTGCCAGTAGTGTGTGGGGGGCTAATGAAAAACTGTTTTTT. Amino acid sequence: CASSVWGANEKLFF. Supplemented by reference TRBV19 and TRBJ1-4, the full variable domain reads DGGITQSPKYLFRKEGQNVTLSCEQNLNHDAMYWYRQDPGQGLRLIYYSQIVNDFQKGDIAEGYSVSREKKESFPLTVTSAQKNPTAFYLCASSVWGANEKLFFGSGTQLSVL.

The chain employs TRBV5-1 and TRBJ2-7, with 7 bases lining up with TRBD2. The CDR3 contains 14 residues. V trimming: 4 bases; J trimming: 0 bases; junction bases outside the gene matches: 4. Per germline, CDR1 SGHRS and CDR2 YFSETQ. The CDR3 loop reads CASSGGVSSYEQYF. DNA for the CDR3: TGCGCCAGCAGCGGGGGGGTGAGCTCCTACGAGCAGTACTTC.